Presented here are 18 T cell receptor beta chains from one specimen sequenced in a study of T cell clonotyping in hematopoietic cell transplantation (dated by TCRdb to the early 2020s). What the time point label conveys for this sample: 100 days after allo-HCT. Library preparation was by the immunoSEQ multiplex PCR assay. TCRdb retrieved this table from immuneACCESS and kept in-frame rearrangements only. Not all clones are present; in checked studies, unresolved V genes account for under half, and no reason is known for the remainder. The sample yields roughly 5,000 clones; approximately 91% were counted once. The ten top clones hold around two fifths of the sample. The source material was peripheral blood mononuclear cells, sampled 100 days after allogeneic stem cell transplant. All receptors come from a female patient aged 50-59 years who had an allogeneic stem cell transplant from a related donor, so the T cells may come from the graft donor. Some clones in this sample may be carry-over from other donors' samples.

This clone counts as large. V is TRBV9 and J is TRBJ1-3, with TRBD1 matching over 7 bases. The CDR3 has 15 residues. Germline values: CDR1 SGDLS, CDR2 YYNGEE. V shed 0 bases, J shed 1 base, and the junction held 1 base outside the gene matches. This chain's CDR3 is CASSVETGSGNTIYF. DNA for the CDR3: TGTGCCAGCAGCGTAGAGACAGGGTCTGGAAACACCATATATTTT.

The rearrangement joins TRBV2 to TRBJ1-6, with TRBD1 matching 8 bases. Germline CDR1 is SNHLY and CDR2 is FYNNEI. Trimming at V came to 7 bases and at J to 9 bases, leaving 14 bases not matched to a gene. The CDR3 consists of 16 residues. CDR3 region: CASIRQGGTGTSPLHF. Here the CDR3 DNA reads TGTGCCAGCATCCGCCAGGGGGGGACAGGCACTTCACCCCTCCACTTT.

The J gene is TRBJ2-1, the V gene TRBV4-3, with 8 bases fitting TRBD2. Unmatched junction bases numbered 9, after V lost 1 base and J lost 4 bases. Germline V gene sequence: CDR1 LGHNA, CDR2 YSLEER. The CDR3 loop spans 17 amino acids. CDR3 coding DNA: TGCGCCAGCAGCCAAGGGAACCCGCTAGCGGGTTACAATGAGCAGTTCTTC. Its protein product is CASSQGNPLAGYNEQFF.

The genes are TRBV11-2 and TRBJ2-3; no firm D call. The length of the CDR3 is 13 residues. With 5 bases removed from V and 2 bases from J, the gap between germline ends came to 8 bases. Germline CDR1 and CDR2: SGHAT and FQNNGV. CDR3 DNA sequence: TGTGCCAGCAGCATACAGAACACAGATACGCAGTATTTT. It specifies CASSIQNTDTQYF.

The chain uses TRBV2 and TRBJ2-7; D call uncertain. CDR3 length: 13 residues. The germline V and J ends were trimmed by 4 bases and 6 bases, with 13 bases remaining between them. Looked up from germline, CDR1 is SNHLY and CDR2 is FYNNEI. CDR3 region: CASSASEWGEQYF. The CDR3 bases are TGTGCCAGCAGTGCCTCAGAGTGGGGCGAGCAGTACTTC. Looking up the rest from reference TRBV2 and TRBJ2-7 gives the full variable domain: EPEVTQTPSHQVTQMGQEVILRCVPISNHLYFYWYRQILGQKVEFLVSFYNNEISEKSEIFDDQFSVERPDGSNFTLKIRSTKLEDSAMYFCASSASEWGEQYFGPGTRLTVT.

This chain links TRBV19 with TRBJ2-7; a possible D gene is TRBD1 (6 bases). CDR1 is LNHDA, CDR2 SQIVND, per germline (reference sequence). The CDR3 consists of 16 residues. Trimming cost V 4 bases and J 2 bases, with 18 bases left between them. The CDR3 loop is CASSRIRQALPYEQYF. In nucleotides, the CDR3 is TGTGCCAGTAGTAGAATTCGACAGGCCCTCCCCTACGAGCAGTACTTC. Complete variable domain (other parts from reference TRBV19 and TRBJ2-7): DGGITQSPKYLFRKEGQNVTLSCEQNLNHDAMYWYRQDPGQGLRLIYYSQIVNDFQKGDIAEGYSVSREKKESFPLTVTSAQKNPTAFYLCASSRIRQALPYEQYFGPGTRLTVT.

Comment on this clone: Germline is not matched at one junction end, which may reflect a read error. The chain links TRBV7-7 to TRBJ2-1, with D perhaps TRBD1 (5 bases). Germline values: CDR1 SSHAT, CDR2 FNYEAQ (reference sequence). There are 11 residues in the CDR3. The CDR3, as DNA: TGTGCCAGCAGCTCAGGGCCCATAGTCATCTTC. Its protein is CASSSGPIVIF.

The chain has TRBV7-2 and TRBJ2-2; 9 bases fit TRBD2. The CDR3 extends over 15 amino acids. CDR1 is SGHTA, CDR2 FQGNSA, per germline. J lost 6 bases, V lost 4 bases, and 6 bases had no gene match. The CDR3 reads CASSSLPSGAGELFF. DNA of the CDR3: TGTGCCAGCAGCTCCCTTCCTAGCGGGGCCGGGGAGCTGTTTTTT. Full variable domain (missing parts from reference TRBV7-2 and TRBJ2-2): GAGVSQSPSNKVTEKGKDVELRCDPISGHTALYWYRQSLGQGLEFLIYFQGNSAPDKSGLPSDRFSAERTGGSVSTLTIQRTQQEDSAVYLCASSSLPSGAGELFFGEGSRLTVL.

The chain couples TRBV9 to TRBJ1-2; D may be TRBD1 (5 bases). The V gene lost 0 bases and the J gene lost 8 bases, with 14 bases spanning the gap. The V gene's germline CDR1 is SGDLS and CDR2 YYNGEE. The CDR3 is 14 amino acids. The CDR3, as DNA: TGTGCCAGCAGCGTAGGTGGGGCCCTGCGGGGCTACACCTTC. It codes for CASSVGGALRGYTF.

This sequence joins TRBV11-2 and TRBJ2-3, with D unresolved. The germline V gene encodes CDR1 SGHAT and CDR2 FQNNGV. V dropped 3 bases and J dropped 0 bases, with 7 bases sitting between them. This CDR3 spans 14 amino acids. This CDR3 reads CASSFFESTDTQYF. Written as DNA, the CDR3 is TGTGCCAGCAGCTTTTTTGAAAGCACAGATACGCAGTATTTT.

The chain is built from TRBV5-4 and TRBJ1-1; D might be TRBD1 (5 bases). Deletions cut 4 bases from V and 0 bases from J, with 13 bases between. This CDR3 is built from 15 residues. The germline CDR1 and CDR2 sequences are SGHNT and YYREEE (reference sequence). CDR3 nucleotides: TGTGCCAGCAGCAGGGACGGCTACATGAACACTGAAGCTTTCTTT. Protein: CASSRDGYMNTEAFF.

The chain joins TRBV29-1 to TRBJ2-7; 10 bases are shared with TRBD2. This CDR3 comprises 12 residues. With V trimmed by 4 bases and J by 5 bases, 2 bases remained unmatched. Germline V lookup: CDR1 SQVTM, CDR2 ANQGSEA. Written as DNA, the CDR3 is TGCAGCGTTGTCGGGACTAGCGACGAGCAGTACTTC. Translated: CSVVGTSDEQYF.

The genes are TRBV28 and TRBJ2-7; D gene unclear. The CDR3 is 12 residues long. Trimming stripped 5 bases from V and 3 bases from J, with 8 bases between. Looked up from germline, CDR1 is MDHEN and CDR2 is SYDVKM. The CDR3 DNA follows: TGTGCCAGCAGTCGCGTTAGCTACGAGCAGTACTTC. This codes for CASSRVSYEQYF.

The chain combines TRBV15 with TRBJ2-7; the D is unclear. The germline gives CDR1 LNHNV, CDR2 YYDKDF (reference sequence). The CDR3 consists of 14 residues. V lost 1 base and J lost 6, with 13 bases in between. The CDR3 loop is CATSRAPPEAEQYF. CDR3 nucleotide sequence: TGTGCCACCAGCAGAGCCCCCCCAGAAGCCGAGCAGTACTTC.

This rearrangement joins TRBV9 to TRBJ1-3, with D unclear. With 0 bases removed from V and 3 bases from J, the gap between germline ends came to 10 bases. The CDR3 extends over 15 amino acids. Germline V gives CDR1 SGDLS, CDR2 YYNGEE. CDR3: CASSVEGSGGNTIYF. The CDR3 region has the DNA TGTGCCAGCAGCGTAGAGGGTTCGGGTGGAAACACCATATATTTT.

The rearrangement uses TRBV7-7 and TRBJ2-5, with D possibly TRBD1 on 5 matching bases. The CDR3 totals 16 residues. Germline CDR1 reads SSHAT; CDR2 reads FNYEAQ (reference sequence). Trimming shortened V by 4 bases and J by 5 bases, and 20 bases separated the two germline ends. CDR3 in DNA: TGTGCCAGCAGCTCCTACAGTCGGCAGGGAATGGAGACCCAGTACTTC. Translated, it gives CASSSYSRQGMETQYF.

CDR3 loop: CASRKTGTDEQYF. The CDR3 DNA reads as TGTGCCAGCAGAAAGACAGGTACTGACGAGCAGTACTTC. The chain employs TRBV25-1 and TRBJ2-7, with D perhaps matching TRBD1 (6 bases). Germline lookup yields CDR1 MGHDK and CDR2 SYGVNS. The CDR3 runs to 13 residues. The V end was cut by 6 bases, the J end by 5 bases, with 14 bases between.

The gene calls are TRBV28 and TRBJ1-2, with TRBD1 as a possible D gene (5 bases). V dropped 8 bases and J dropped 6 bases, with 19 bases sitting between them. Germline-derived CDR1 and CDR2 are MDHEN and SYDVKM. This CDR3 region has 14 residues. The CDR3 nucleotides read TGTGCCAGCGGCCGGGAGGGGCAGGGAGATGGCTACACCTTC. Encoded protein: CASGREGQGDGYTF.